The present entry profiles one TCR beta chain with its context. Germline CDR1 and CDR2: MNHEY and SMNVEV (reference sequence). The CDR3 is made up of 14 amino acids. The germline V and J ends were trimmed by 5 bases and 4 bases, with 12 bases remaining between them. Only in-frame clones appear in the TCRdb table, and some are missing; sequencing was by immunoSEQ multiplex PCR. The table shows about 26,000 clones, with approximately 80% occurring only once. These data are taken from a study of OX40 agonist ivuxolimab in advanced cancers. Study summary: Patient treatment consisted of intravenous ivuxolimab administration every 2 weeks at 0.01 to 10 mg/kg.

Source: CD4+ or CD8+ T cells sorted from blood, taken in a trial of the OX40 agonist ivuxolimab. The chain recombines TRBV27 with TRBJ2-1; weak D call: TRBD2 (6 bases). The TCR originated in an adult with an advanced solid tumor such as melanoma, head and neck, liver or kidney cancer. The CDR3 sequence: CASSPAGSYNEQFF. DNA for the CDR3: TGTGCCAGCAGTCCAGCGGGCTCGTACAATGAGCAGTTCTTC.